Below, one T cell receptor (beta chain) is given with its context. The germline V gene has CDR1 SGHRS and CDR2 YFSETQ. V was clipped by 0 bases and J by 1 base, with 7 bases between them. The CDR3 runs to 14 residues. The sample originates from a study of technical replicates of blood from a handful of donors. TCRdb keeps only in-frame clones here, not all; method: immunoSEQ multiplex PCR. The table includes 84,000 or so clones, 93% detected once. The source of this sequence is a human donor in good health. The sample was T cells isolated from PBMCs. V usage is TRBV5-1 and J usage is TRBJ1-1; D unresolved. The CDR3 sequence is CASSLEAGNTEAFF. The DNA of the CDR3 is TGCGCCAGCAGCTTGGAAGCTGGGAACACTGAAGCTTTCTTT.